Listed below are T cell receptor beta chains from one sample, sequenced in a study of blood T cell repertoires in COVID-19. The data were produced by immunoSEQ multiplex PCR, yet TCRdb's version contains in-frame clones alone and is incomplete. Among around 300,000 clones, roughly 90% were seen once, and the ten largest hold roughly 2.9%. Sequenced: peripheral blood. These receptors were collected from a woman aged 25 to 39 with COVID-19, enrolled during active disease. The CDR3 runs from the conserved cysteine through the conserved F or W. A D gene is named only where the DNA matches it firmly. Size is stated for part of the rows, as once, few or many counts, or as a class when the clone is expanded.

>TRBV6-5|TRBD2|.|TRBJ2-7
CASRRLAGYEQYF
TGTGCCAGCAGACGACTAGCCGGTTACGAGCAGTACTTC
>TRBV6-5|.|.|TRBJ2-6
CASSYYGTPGANVLTF
TGTGCCAGCAGTTACTACGGGACACCTGGGGCCAACGTCCTGACTTTC
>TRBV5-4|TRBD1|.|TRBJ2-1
CASSSWDSYNEQFF
TGTGCCAGCAGCTCCTGGGACAGTTACAATGAGCAGTTCTTC
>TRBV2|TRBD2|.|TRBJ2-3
CASSVSARTSGPTTPQYF
TGTGCCAGCAGTGTATCGGCCAGGACTAGCGGTCCGACCACCCCGCAGTATTTT
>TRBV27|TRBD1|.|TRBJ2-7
CASSLRRGDRVREQYF
TGTGCCAGCAGTTTAAGGAGGGGGGACAGGGTGAGGGAGCAGTACTTC
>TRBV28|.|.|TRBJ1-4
CASSPGGATNEKLFF
TGTGCCAGCAGTCCGGGGGGTGCAACTAATGAAAAACTGTTTTTT
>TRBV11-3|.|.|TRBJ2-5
CASSLGGAEETQYF
TGTGCCAGCAGCTTGGGGGGGGCGGAAGAGACCCAGTACTTC
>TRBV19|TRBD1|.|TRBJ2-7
CASSILTGTGINEQYF
TGTGCCAGTAGTATACTTACCGGGACAGGCATCAACGAGCAGTACTTC
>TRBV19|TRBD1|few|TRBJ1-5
CASSIYTGGNQPQHF
TGTGCCAGTAGTATTTATACAGGGGGAAATCAGCCCCAGCATTTT
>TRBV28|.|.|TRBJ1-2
CASSLPEVNYGYTF
TGTGCCAGCAGTTTGCCCGAGGTCAACTATGGCTACACCTTC
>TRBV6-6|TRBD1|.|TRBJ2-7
CASSYTRDRPSYEQYF
TGTGCCAGCAGTTACACCCGGGACAGACCATCCTACGAGCAGTACTTC
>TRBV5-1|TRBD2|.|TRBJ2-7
CASSHAPSGSRNEQYF
TGCGCCAGCAGCCACGCCCCAAGCGGGAGTAGGAACGAGCAGTACTTC
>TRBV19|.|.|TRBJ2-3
CASGIWGGTDTQYF
TGTGCCAGTGGAATTTGGGGGGGCACAGATACGCAGTATTTT
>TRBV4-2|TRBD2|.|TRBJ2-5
CASSQDRLAGGGGETQYF
TGTGCCAGCAGCCAAGATAGACTAGCGGGAGGAGGAGGAGAGACCCAGTACTTC
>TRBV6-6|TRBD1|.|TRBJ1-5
CATLEGQGFNQPQHF
TGTGCCACATTAGAGGGACAGGGGTTCAATCAGCCCCAGCATTTT
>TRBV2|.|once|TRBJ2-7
CASSDTYEQYF
TGTGCCAGCAGTGACACCTACGAGCAGTACTTC
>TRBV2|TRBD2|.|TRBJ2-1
CASSDGSGSYNEQFF
TGTGCCAGCTCGGATGGAAGCGGGAGCTACAATGAGCAGTTCTTC
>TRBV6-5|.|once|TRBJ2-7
CASSKHKSYEQYF
TGTGCCAGCAGTAAACACAAATCCTACGAGCAGTACTTC
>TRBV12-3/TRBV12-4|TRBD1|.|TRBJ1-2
CASSYRGYGYTF
TGTGCCAGCAGTTACAGGGGCTATGGCTACACCTTC
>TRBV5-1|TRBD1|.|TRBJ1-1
CASSLGLEGQMNTEAFF
TGCGCCAGCAGCTTAGGACTTGAGGGACAGATGAACACTGAAGCTTTCTTT
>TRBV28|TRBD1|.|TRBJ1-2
CASSMQQGTNYGYTF
TGTGCCAGCAGCATGCAACAGGGGACTAACTATGGCTACACCTTC
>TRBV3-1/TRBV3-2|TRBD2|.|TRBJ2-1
CASSQDGASGWSSYNEQFF
TGTGCCAGCAGCCAAGATGGGGCTAGCGGGTGGAGCTCCTACAATGAGCAGTTCTTC
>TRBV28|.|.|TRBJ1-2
CASSTGLDYGYTF
TGTGCCAGCAGCACAGGTCTTGACTATGGCTACACCTTC
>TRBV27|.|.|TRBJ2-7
CASMSSFTYEQYF
TGTGCCAGCATGTCTAGCTTTACCTACGAGCAGTACTTC
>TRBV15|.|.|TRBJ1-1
CATSARQRMNTEAFF
TGTGCCACCAGCGCCCGACAGAGGATGAACACTGAAGCTTTCTTT
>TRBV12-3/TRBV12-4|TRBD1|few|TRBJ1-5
CASSRTGDQPQHF
TGTGCCAGCAGCCGGACAGGGGATCAGCCCCAGCATTTT
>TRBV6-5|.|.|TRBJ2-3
CASSYRPEGGIDTQYF
TGTGCCAGCAGTTATCGACCAGAGGGGGGGATAGATACGCAGTATTTT
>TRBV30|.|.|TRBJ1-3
CAWSAGMGSGNTIYF
TGTGCCTGGAGTGCAGGGATGGGCTCTGGAAACACCATATATTTT
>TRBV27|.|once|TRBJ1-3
CASRGSNGNTIYF
TGTGCCTCCAGGGGCTCTAATGGAAACACCATATATTTT
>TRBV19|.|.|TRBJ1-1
CASSIFDRITEAFF
TGTGCCAGTAGTATCTTCGACAGGATAACTGAAGCTTTCTTT
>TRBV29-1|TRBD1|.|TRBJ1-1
CSVGTGGDTEAFF
TGCAGCGTTGGGACAGGGGGTGACACTGAAGCTTTCTTT
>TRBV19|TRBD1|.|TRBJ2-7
CASSLGQGETYEQYF
TGTGCCAGTAGTTTAGGACAGGGCGAGACCTACGAGCAGTACTTC
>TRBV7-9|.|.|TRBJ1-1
CASSHMPSGNGDTEAFF
TGTGCCAGCAGTCATATGCCGTCTGGCAATGGTGACACTGAAGCTTTCTTT
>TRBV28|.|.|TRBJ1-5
CASSLVENQPQHF
TGTGCCAGCAGTTTGGTAGAGAATCAGCCCCAGCATTTT
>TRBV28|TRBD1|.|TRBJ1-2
CASSLSRRQGSQANYGYTF
TGTGCCAGCAGTTTATCCCGAAGACAGGGGTCCCAAGCTAACTATGGCTACACCTTC
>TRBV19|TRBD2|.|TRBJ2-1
CASSIFPSGGRNEQFF
TGTGCCAGTAGTATTTTCCCTAGCGGGGGGCGGAATGAGCAGTTCTTC
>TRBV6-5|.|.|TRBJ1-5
CASSLGASDNQPQHF
TGTGCCAGCAGTTTAGGGGCCAGTGACAATCAGCCCCAGCATTTT
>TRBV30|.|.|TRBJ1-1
CAWTDQVNTEAFF
TGTGCCTGGACGGATCAGGTGAACACTGAAGCTTTCTTT
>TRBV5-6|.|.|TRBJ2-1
CASSRNLGGDNEQFF
TGTGCCAGCAGTCGAAATCTGGGCGGGGACAATGAGCAGTTCTTC
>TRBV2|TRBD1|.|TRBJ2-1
CASSEQGQGENEQFF
TGTGCCAGCAGTGAACAAGGACAGGGGGAGAATGAGCAGTTCTTC
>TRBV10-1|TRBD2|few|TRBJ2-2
CASSREETGELFF
TGCGCCAGCAGTCGGGAGGAAACCGGGGAGCTGTTTTTT
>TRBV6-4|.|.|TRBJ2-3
CASSGPGDTQYF
TGTGCCAGCAGTGGGCCTGGAGATACGCAGTATTTT
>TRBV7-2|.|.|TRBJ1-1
CASSLGFSSHTEAFF
TGTGCCAGCAGCTTAGGGTTTTCGAGTCATACTGAAGCTTTCTTT
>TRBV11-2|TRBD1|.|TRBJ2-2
CASSSLTGGPGELFF
TGTGCCAGCAGCTCCCTAACAGGGGGCCCCGGGGAGCTGTTTTTT
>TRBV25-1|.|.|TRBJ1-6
CASSGSGNSPLHF
TGTGCCAGCAGTGGAAGCGGGAATTCACCCCTCCACTTT